The text below deals with one T cell receptor beta chain. Its antigen is currently unknown. V gave up 0 bases and J gave up 5 bases, with 11 bases separating them. Germline V lookup: CDR1 SGDLS, CDR2 YYNGEE. The CDR3 runs 15 residues. The data stem from a study of T cell responses to AZD1222 COVID-19 vaccine. Broader study findings: CD4 TCRs covered the whole spike, strongest at regions 160-218 and 743-854. Targets within unmutated variant regions were reportedly found for nearly half of spike-specific TCRs. Donors in the cohort were predominantly white British and more often female, and clonal diversity was possibly underestimated.

The protocol was immunoSEQ multiplex PCR, while the TCRdb copy is restricted to in-frame clones and leaves out a portion. Here the sample spans around 150,000 clones, approximately 80% being singletons. The chain couples TRBV9 to TRBJ1-4, with D possibly being TRBD1 (6 bases). This receptor was obtained from an adult in good health. The material sequenced was peripheral blood, taken on day 0 of AZD1222 vaccination. The CDR3 region has the DNA TGTGCCAGCAGCGTAGGACAGGTCAAAAATGAAAAACTGTTTTTT. It translates to CASSVGQVKNEKLFF.